This is a list of T cell receptor beta chains from one sample in a study of cytomegalovirus exposure and HLA in healthy donors. Method: immunoSEQ multiplex PCR; TCRdb's copy keeps in-frame clones and lacks some. The data show about 130,000 clones, with around three quarters seen just once and 1% held by the top ten. Material: PBMCs. These receptors were obtained from a man aged 35 to 55 in good health and CMV-seronegative. CDR3s include the opening cysteine and the closing phenylalanine or tryptophan. Each record gives: J gene, D gene, CDR3 length, clone size, V gene, CDR3 protein, CDR3 DNA. D genes are given only for firm matches. Size is omitted from some rows. Given values are once, few, many or a class for expanded clones.

TRBJ1-3 | TRBD1 | 14 | . | TRBV5-4 | CASSRGQGDTTIYF | TGTGCCAGCAGCCGGGGACAGGGAGACACCACCATATATTTT
TRBJ1-3 | TRBD1 | 15 | . | TRBV7-8 | CASSLQGGTGNTIYF | TGTGCCAGCAGCCTACAGGGGGGAACTGGAAACACCATATATTTT
TRBJ1-2 | . | 14 | few | TRBV9 | CASSKTLIGVGYTF | TGTGCCAGCAGCAAGACACTAATCGGGGTTGGCTACACCTTC
TRBJ2-7 | TRBD1 | 14 | . | TRBV19 | CASSPRDRDYEQYF | TGTGCCAGTAGTCCCCGGGACAGGGACTACGAGCAGTACTTC
TRBJ2-7 | TRBD2 | 15 | few | TRBV6-5 | CASSYGGTSNYEQYF | TGTGCCAGCAGTTATGGTGGGACTAGTAACTACGAGCAGTACTTC
TRBJ2-1 | TRBD1 | 15 | . | TRBV5-1 | CASSSPMTGGNEQFF | TGCGCCAGCAGCTCCCCCATGACAGGGGGCAATGAGCAGTTCTTC
TRBJ2-5 | TRBD2 | 14 | . | TRBV30 | CAWSPSGGLQTQYF | TGTGCCTGGAGTCCGAGCGGGGGTCTCCAGACCCAGTACTTC
TRBJ2-7 | TRBD1 | 15 | few | TRBV2 | CASSHPGQGAGEQYF | TGTGCCAGCAGTCATCCGGGACAGGGGGCGGGTGAGCAGTACTTC
TRBJ1-5 | . | 14 | few | TRBV6-6 | CASSYLRGGQPQHF | TGTGCCAGCAGTTACTTGAGGGGAGGGCAGCCCCAGCATTTT
TRBJ2-3 | TRBD2 | 14 | . | TRBV13 | CASSSRGGTDTQYF | TGTGCCAGCAGCTCCCGGGGGGGGACAGATACGCAGTATTTT
TRBJ2-5 | . | 12 | . | TRBV27 | CASRDIRETQYF | TGTGCCAGCCGGGACATTCGGGAGACCCAGTACTTC
TRBJ1-1 | TRBD1 | 14 | . | TRBV5-1 | CASSTGTGATEAFF | TGCGCCAGCAGCACGGGGACAGGGGCCACTGAAGCTTTCTTT
TRBJ2-7 | . | 14 | . | TRBV28 | CASMVTGLTYEQYF | TGTGCCAGCATGGTAACAGGGCTCACCTACGAGCAGTACTTC
TRBJ1-2 | TRBD1 | 18 | . | TRBV5-1 | CASSLVVPGGAADYGYTF | TGCGCCAGCAGCTTGGTCGTCCCAGGGGGCGCAGCGGACTATGGCTACACCTTC
TRBJ1-6 | TRBD1 | 16 | . | TRBV27 | CASSPRDRNPNSPLHF | TGTGCCAGCAGTCCTCGGGACAGGAACCCGAATTCACCCCTCCACTTT
TRBJ2-4 | TRBD1 | 18 | . | TRBV30 | CAWSVAPGTGVAKNIQYF | TGTGCCTGGAGTGTAGCCCCCGGGACAGGGGTGGCCAAAAACATTCAGTACTTC
TRBJ2-7 | TRBD2 | 16 | . | TRBV6-5 | CASSFEPSGRNSEQYF | TGTGCCAGCAGTTTCGAGCCTAGCGGGAGGAACTCCGAGCAGTACTTC
TRBJ1-2 | TRBD1 | 13 | few | TRBV5-4 | CASSLRQGYGYTF | TGTGCCAGCAGCCTTCGACAGGGTTATGGCTACACCTTC
TRBJ1-6 | . | 16 | . | TRBV9 | CASSQGGGTYNSPLHF | TGTGCCAGCAGCCAAGGGGGAGGGACGTATAATTCACCCCTCCACTTT
TRBJ2-7 | TRBD1 | 15 | . | TRBV5-5 | CASSLEGASIYEQYF | TGTGCCAGCAGCTTGGAGGGGGCTAGCATCTACGAGCAGTACTTC
TRBJ2-2 | TRBD2 | 17 | . | TRBV5-1 | CASSHGLAGVATGELFF | TGCGCCAGCAGCCACGGACTAGCGGGAGTGGCCACCGGGGAGCTGTTTTTT
TRBJ2-7 | TRBD1 | 16 | . | TRBV6-1 | CASSETGATVRYEQYF | TGTGCCAGCAGTGAAACAGGGGCTACGGTTCGCTACGAGCAGTACTTC
TRBJ1-4 | TRBD1 | 14 | . | TRBV2 | CASSDTGGNEKLFF | TGTGCCAGCAGTGACACAGGGGGCAATGAAAAACTGTTTTTT
TRBJ1-2 | TRBD1 | 14 | . | TRBV28 | CASSSDTLRGLNTF | TGTGCCAGCAGTTCCGATACGCTCAGGGGGCTGAACACCTTC
TRBJ2-1 | TRBD1 | 13 | . | TRBV6-4 | CASSGQGLNEQFF | TGTGCCAGCAGTGGACAGGGTTTAAATGAGCAGTTCTTC
TRBJ2-7 | TRBD2 | 13 | . | TRBV29-1 | CSVALAGDYEQYF | TGCAGCGTTGCACTAGCGGGAGACTACGAGCAGTACTTC
TRBJ1-1 | TRBD1 | 15 | . | TRBV5-4 | CASSRDRGGWAEAFF | TGTGCCAGCAGCCGCGACAGGGGGGGTTGGGCTGAAGCTTTCTTT
TRBJ2-2 | . | 14 | . | TRBV19 | CASSVVGSTGELFF | TGTGCCAGTAGCGTTGTGGGCAGCACCGGGGAGCTGTTTTTT
TRBJ2-5 | . | 12 | . | TRBV7-9 | CASSSIQETQYF | TGTGCCAGCAGCTCCATCCAAGAGACCCAGTACTTC
TRBJ1-1 | . | 15 | . | TRBV6-1 | CASREGGGVDAEAFF | TGTGCCAGCAGGGAAGGCGGAGGAGTGGATGCTGAAGCTTTCTTT
TRBJ1-2 | TRBD1 | 15 | . | TRBV7-9 | CASSPPGQTNYGYTF | TGTGCCAGCAGCCCCCCGGGACAGACCAACTATGGCTACACCTTC
TRBJ2-2 | . | 14 | . | TRBV6-4 | CASSDYGGAGELFF | TGTGCCAGCAGTGATTACGGGGGAGCCGGGGAGCTGTTTTTT
TRBJ2-3 | TRBD1 | 14 | . | TRBV6-5 | CASRRGQGGDTQYF | TGTGCCAGCAGACGAGGACAGGGAGGAGATACGCAGTATTTT
TRBJ2-5 | . | 13 | . | TRBV9 | CASSVESGETQYF | TGTGCCAGCAGCGTAGAATCTGGCGAGACCCAGTACTTC
TRBJ2-6 | . | 15 | . | TRBV9 | CASSVALSGANVLTF | TGTGCCAGCAGCGTAGCTCTCTCTGGGGCCAACGTCCTGACTTTC
TRBJ2-1 | TRBD2 | 15 | few | TRBV2 | CASTLGLAGANEQFF | TGTGCCAGCACCTTGGGACTAGCGGGAGCCAATGAGCAGTTCTTC
TRBJ2-2 | . | 16 | few | TRBV5-1 | CASSVASGSNTGELFF | TGCGCCAGCAGCGTTGCGAGCGGCTCGAACACCGGGGAGCTGTTTTTT
TRBJ1-2 | . | 11 | . | TRBV20-1 | CSVGPNYGYTF | TGCAGTGTGGGGCCCAACTATGGCTACACCTTC
TRBJ2-3 | . | 16 | . | TRBV7-6 | CASSLAGAGMTDTQYF | TGTGCCAGCAGCTTAGCTGGGGCAGGGATGACAGATACGCAGTATTTT
TRBJ2-7 | TRBD1 | 13 | . | TRBV10-1 | CASSAVAGGEQYF | TGCGCCAGCAGTGCAGTGGCAGGGGGCGAGCAGTACTTC
TRBJ2-6 | TRBD1 | 17 | . | TRBV19 | CASSIRDRVVGANVLTF | TGTGCCAGTAGTATCCGGGACAGGGTGGTTGGGGCCAACGTCCTGACTTTC
TRBJ2-1 | TRBD2 | 14 | . | TRBV5-1 | CASSLVELAAEQFF | TGCGCCAGCAGCTTGGTTGAACTAGCGGCTGAGCAGTTCTTC
TRBJ2-7 | . | 15 | . | TRBV5-4 | CASSLRRTGRDEQYF | TGTGCCAGCAGCTTGAGAAGGACAGGGAGGGACGAGCAGTACTTC
TRBJ2-5 | . | 15 | . | TRBV6-6 | CASSFAREVGETQYF | TGTGCCAGCAGTTTCGCTCGTGAGGTCGGGGAGACCCAGTACTTC
TRBJ2-3 | TRBD2 | 17 | . | TRBV5-1 | CASSPPGLAGRTDTQYF | TGCGCCAGCAGCCCCCCTGGGCTAGCGGGTCGCACAGATACGCAGTATTTT